The subject of this entry is one TCR beta chain. This entry belongs to a study of blood T cell repertoires in COVID-19. Study as a whole: COVID-19 samples from acute and convalescent phases originated in the United States, Italy and Spain. Sample material is recorded as cDNA or gDNA derived from T cells, B-cell-depleted T cells, or PBMCs.

In germline, CDR1 is SGHVS, CDR2 FNYEAQ. V was clipped by 4 bases and J by 4 bases; unmatched bases: 7. The CDR3 totals 16 residues. Original data processing: For nucleated cells, counts were estimated from reference gene primer amplification. This table comes from immunoSEQ multiplex PCR, and its TCRdb copy is limited to in-frame clones, with some not included. That table supplies the V and J calls and clone size; D and trimming were determined from the DNA. The sample carries about 240,000 clones, around 86% recorded once. This receptor was obtained from a young man who had recovered from COVID-19. Sequenced input: peripheral blood. The V call is TRBV7-6, the J call TRBJ2-1, with 10 bases lining up with TRBD2. The CDR3 DNA reads as TGTGCCAGCAGCTCACAGCGGGGGGGCCAGTACAATGAGCAGTTCTTC. It codes for CASSSQRGGQYNEQFF.